This passage covers 11 T cell receptor beta chains from one sample sequenced in a study of blood T cell repertoires in COVID-19. Clones were sequenced by immunoSEQ multiplex PCR, and TCRdb holds only the in-frame ones, with some missing. In the table there are 250,000 or so clones, 86% of which are singletons. The sequenced sample consisted of peripheral blood. All receptors come from a man in his forties with active or convalescent COVID-19.

This clone appeared a few times. The gene calls are TRBV18 and TRBJ1-1; a weak D match, TRBD1 (5 bases). CDR1 and CDR2 (germline): KGHSH, LQKENI. The CDR3 length is 12 residues. Between the trimmed V and J ends, which lost 3 bases and 11 bases, there was a span of 13 bases. The CDR3 sequence is CASSPQGFGAFF. The CDR3, as DNA: TGTGCCAGCTCACCCCAGGGCTTCGGGGCTTTCTTT. The full variable domain, with the rest looked up from reference TRBV18 and TRBJ1-1, is NAGVMQNPRHLVRRRGQEARLRCSPMKGHSHVYWYRQLPEEGLKFMVYLQKENIIDESGMPKERFSAEFPKEGPSILRIQQVVRGDSAAYFCASSPQGFGAFFGQGTRLTVV.

With respect to this clone: Within the sample, other DNA sequences also encode this same CDR3. This sequence joins TRBV19 and TRBJ2-7; 7 nucleotides line up with TRBD1. CDR1 is LNHDA, CDR2 SQIVND, per germline (reference sequence). This CDR3 comprises 14 residues. V shed 3 bases and J 3 bases; nucleotides not matched to a gene: 5. DNA for the CDR3: TGTGCCAGTAGTATCGGGCAGGGGGTCTACGAGCAGTACTTC. This encodes CASSIGQGVYEQYF.

CDR3 nucleotides: TGTGCCAGCAGTTCCGTGTCGGAGGGCCTCAATGAGCAGTTCTTC. It translates to CASSSVSEGLNEQFF. The chain is built from TRBV27 and TRBJ2-1; a weak D match, TRBD2 (6 bases). Deletions cut 4 bases from V and 6 bases from J, with 16 bases between. The germline gives CDR1 MNHEY, CDR2 SMNVEV (reference sequence). The CDR3 is made up of 15 amino acids.

This clone was seen a few times. This CDR3 is also generated by other DNA sequences in the sample. This rearrangement joins TRBV24-1 to TRBJ1-2; 7 nucleotides agree with TRBD1. The length of the CDR3 is 14 residues. Trimming took 3 bases from V and 5 from J; bases not matched to a gene: 5. Germline CDR1 reads KGHDR; CDR2 reads SFDVKD. The DNA of the CDR3 is TGTGCCACCAGTGATCCCGGGACAGCATATGGCTACACCTTC. Protein product: CATSDPGTAYGYTF.

The chain employs TRBV24-1 and TRBJ1-2; D is uncertain. Trimming took 3 bases from V and 8 from J, leaving 15 bases between them. This CDR3 has 14 residues. CDR1 KGHDR and CDR2 SFDVKD come from the germline V gene. The CDR3 region has the DNA TGTGCCACCAGTGATCCCGGCCGGACTGAGGGCTACACCTTC. Translated, it gives CATSDPGRTEGYTF.

This chain connects TRBV29-1 to TRBJ2-2; maybe TRBD1 (6 bases). This CDR3 is 14 amino acids long. Trimming removed 7 bases at V and 2 bases at J, with 14 bases between. CDR1 SQVTM and CDR2 ANQGSEA come from the germline V gene. The CDR3 nucleotides are TGCAGCGCTGTGACAGGCCCTAACACCGGGGAGCTGTTTTTT. It specifies CSAVTGPNTGELFF.

This clone has more than one count but fewer than ten. A junction boundary mismatches the germline segment, possibly from a read error. V is TRBV5-4 and J is TRBJ1-2; D is unclear. The CDR3 runs 15 residues. Germline lookup yields CDR1 SGHNT and CDR2 YYREEE (reference sequence). As DNA, the CDR3 is TGTGCCAGCAGCTTGGCCGGAGCGCAAAACCCCCTAGGCTCCTTC. This gives the protein CASSLAGAQNPLGSF. The whole variable domain, remainder taken from reference TRBV5-4 and TRBJ1-2, is ETGVTQSPTHLIKTRGQQVTLRCSSQSGHNTVSWYQQALGQGPQFIFQYYREEENGRGNFPPRFSGLQFPNYSSELNVNALELDDSALYLCASSLAGAQNPLGSFGSGTRLTVV.

The chain employs TRBV28 and TRBJ2-7; D call uncertain. Germline V gives CDR1 MDHEN, CDR2 SYDVKM. The CDR3 consists of 15 residues. V was trimmed by 3 bases and J by 5 bases, leaving 17 bases between them. CDR3 loop: CASSLLPRRVHEQYF. The CDR3 nucleotides are TGTGCCAGCAGTTTGCTCCCCCGCCGGGTCCACGAGCAGTACTTC.

The chain uses TRBV11-2 and TRBJ1-5, with D uncertain. Germline lookup yields CDR1 SGHAT and CDR2 FQNNGV. V was pared by 3 bases and J by 6 bases, with 12 bases between. CDR3 size: 14 residues. The CDR3 reads CASSLGGEGQPQHF. CDR3 DNA sequence: TGTGCCAGCAGCTTGGGCGGCGAGGGTCAGCCCCAGCATTTT.

The chain links TRBV30 to TRBJ2-3; no definite D call. Germline values: CDR1 GTSNPN, CDR2 SVGIG (reference sequence). Trimming left V 0 bases short and J 10 bases short, with 8 bases between. CDR3 length: 11 amino acids. The CDR3, as DNA: TGTGCCTGGAGTGTGTCGCGTGCGCAGTATTTT. Translated: CAWSVSRAQYF.

This clone was found a few times. The J gene is TRBJ2-2, the V gene TRBV27; D not certain. The ends were cut back, 2 bases at V and 6 bases at J, with 10 bases in the middle. The germline CDR1 and CDR2 sequences are MNHEY and SMNVEV (reference sequence). The CDR3 runs to 14 residues. The CDR3 region has the DNA TGTGCCAGCAGTTTAGATCGTCCGGCCGGGGAGCTGTTTTTT. Encoded protein: CASSLDRPAGELFF.